The 10 T cell receptor beta chains presented below share a single source sample, sequenced in a study of metastatic and nonmetastatic thyroid tumors. No patient received treatment before thyroid surgery. TCRdb called clones again from the PCR reads with MiXCR. Of 20,000 to 25,000 clones in the sample, about 20% were seen once. Sequences were obtained from tumor tissue. The source is a female donor with papillary thyroid cancer or a benign thyroid nodule (not recorded which). Some clones in this sample may be carry-over from other donors' samples.

In its sample, this clone was seen many times. With a much larger clone just one base away, this may be a read error. V and J are TRBV25-1 and TRBJ1-2, with D possibly being TRBD1 (6 bases). This CDR3 region has 15 residues. Trimming removed 4 bases at V and 4 bases at J, with 16 bases between. Germline V lookup: CDR1 MGHDK, CDR2 SYGVNS. The CDR3 DNA reads as TGTGCCAGCAGTGGATTCAGCAGAGGGGGCTATGGCTACACCTTC. Its translation is CASSGFSRGGYGYTF.

By share, this clone ranks as medium-sized. The chain recombines TRBV30 with TRBJ1-2; D ambiguous. Germline CDR1 is GTSNPN and CDR2 is SVGIG (reference sequence). Trimming shortened V by 4 bases and J by 5 bases, and 8 bases separated the two germline ends. The CDR3 loop spans 11 amino acids. As DNA, the CDR3 is TGTGCCTGGACGAGGGTTTATGGCTACACCTTC. As protein: CAWTRVYGYTF. The full variable domain, completed using reference TRBV30 and TRBJ1-2, is SQTIHQWPATLVQPVGSPLSLECTVEGTSNPNLYWYRQAAGRGLQLLFYSVGIGQISSEVPQNLSASRPQDRQFILSSKKLLLSDSGFYLCAWTRVYGYTFGSGTRLTVV.

This clone was seen many times. This rearrangement joins TRBV18 to TRBJ2-3, with TRBD2 matching over 12 bases. Germline V gene lookup returns CDR1 KGHSH and CDR2 LQKENI. This CDR3 has 15 amino acids. V trimming: 3 bases; J trimming: 4 bases; junction bases outside the gene matches: 2. The CDR3 loop reads CASSPRTSGADTQYF. The CDR3 DNA sequence: TGTGCCAGCTCACCCCGGACTAGCGGGGCAGATACGCAGTATTTT.

This clone was detected ten times or more. This sequence joins TRBV29-1 and TRBJ1-1, with TRBD1 matching 8 bases. The length of the CDR3 is 13 residues. Trimming took 7 bases from V and 3 from J; bases not matched to a gene: 7. Germline assignment: CDR1 SQVTM and CDR2 ANQGSEA. CDR3 residues: CSANRGKDTEAFF. The CDR3 DNA reads TGCAGCGCAAACAGGGGGAAGGACACTGAAGCTTTCTTT.

This clone occurred many times. One end of the junction varies from germline; a read error may be responsible. The chain is built from TRBV7-7 and TRBJ2-5; 11 positions match TRBD2. CDR3 length equals 18 residues. Germline V CDR1 and CDR2: SSHAT, FNYEAQ (reference sequence). CDR3 residues: CASSLNPGLAEVQETQYF. The CDR3 DNA reads TGTGCTAGCAGCCTAAACCCGGGACTAGCGGAGGTCCAAGAGACCCAGTACTTC.

This clone was counted many times. This chain connects TRBV14 to TRBJ2-7; 7 bases are a match to TRBD1. Germline CDR1 is SGHDN and CDR2 is FVKESK. CDR3 length: 15 residues. V gave up 6 bases and J gave up 5 bases; unmatched junction bases: 13. CDR3 sequence (DNA): TGTGCCAGCAGTTCCGACAGGGAGTGGTTTGACGAGCAGTACTTC. Its protein product is CASSSDREWFDEQYF. Filled out from reference TRBV14 and TRBJ2-7, the complete variable domain reads EAGVTQFPSHSVIEKGQTVTLRCDPISGHDNLYWYRRVMGKEIKFLLHFVKESKQDESGMPNNRFLAERTGGTYSTLKVQPAELEDSGVYFCASSSDREWFDEQYFGPGTRLTVT.

This clone is deemed medium-sized. V usage is TRBV3-1 and J usage is TRBJ1-4; D unresolved. This CDR3 is built from 12 residues. V lost 1 base and J lost 15, with 12 bases in between. From germline, CDR1 is LGHDT and CDR2 YNNKEL (reference sequence). The CDR3 coding sequence is TGTGCCAGCAGCCAAGGACCGACAAGAGTGTTTTTT. Its translation is CASSQGPTRVFF.

This clone was observed many times. This rearrangement joins TRBV12-3 or TRBV12-4 to TRBJ1-6; no definite D call. Deletions cut 5 bases from V and 6 bases from J, with 11 bases between. The CDR3 loop spans 14 amino acids. The chain's CDR3 is CASSGRAGNSPLHF. The DNA of the CDR3 is TGTGCCAGCAGTGGAAGGGCTGGTAATTCACCCCTCCACTTT.

This rearrangement joins TRBV5-1 to TRBJ2-2; no clear D gene. The CDR3 sequence is 15 residues long. Per the germline V gene, CDR1 is SGHRS and CDR2 is YFSETQ. The V gene lost 0 bases and the J gene lost 6 bases, with 12 bases spanning the gap. CDR3 loop: CASSLDSGYAGELFF. In DNA form, the CDR3 reads TGCGCCAGCAGCTTGGATTCGGGCTACGCCGGGGAGCTGTTTTTT.

This clone was observed a handful of times. The V call is TRBV3-1, the J call TRBJ1-2; 11 bases are a match to TRBD1. CDR1 and CDR2 from the germline V gene are LGHDT and YNNKEL (reference sequence). V was pared by 0 bases and J by 3 bases, with 6 bases of the junction left unmatched. The CDR3 runs 17 residues. DNA for the CDR3: TGTGCCAGCAGCCAAGACCTGGGACAGGGGGTAGACTATGGCTACACCTTC. Protein: CASSQDLGQGVDYGYTF.